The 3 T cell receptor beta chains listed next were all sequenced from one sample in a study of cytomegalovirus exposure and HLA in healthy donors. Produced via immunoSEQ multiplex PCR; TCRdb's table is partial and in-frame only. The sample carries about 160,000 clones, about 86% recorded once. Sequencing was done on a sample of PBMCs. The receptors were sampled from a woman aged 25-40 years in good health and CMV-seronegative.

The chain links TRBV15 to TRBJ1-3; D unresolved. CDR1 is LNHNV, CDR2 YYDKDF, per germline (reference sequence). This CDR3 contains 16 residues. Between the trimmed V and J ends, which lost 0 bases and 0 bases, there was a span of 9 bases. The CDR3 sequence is CATSRDRWDSGNTIYF. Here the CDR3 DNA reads TGTGCCACCAGCAGAGATCGGTGGGACTCTGGAAACACCATATATTTT. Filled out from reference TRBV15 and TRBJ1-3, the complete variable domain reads DAMVIQNPRYQVTQFGKPVTLSCSQTLNHNVMYWYQQKSSQAPKLLFHYYDKDFNNEADTPDNFQSRRPNTSFCFLDIRSPGLGDTAMYLCATSRDRWDSGNTIYFGEGSWLTVV.

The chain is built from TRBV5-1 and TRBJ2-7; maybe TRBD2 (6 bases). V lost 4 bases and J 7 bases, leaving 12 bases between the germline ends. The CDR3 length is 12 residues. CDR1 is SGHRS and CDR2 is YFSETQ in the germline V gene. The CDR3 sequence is CASSIGGVEQYF. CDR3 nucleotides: TGCGCCAGCAGCATTGGCGGGGTGGAGCAGTACTTC.

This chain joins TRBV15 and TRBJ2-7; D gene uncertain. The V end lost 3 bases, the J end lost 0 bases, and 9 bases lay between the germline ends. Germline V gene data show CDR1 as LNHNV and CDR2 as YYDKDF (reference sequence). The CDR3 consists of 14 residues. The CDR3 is CATSSLADSYEQYF. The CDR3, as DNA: TGTGCCACCAGCAGCCTGGCGGACTCCTACGAGCAGTACTTC. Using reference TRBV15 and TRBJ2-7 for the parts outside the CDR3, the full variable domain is DAMVIQNPRYQVTQFGKPVTLSCSQTLNHNVMYWYQQKSSQAPKLLFHYYDKDFNNEADTPDNFQSRRPNTSFCFLDIRSPGLGDTAMYLCATSSLADSYEQYFGPGTRLTVT.